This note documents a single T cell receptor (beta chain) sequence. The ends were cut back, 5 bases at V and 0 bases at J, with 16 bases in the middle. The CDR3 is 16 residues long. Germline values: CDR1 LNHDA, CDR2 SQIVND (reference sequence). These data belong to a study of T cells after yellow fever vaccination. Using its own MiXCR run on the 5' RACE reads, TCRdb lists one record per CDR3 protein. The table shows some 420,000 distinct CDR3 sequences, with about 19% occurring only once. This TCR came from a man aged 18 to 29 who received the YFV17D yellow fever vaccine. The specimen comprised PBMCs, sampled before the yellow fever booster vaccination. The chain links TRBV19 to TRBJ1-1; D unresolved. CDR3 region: CASSFPSGGLNTEAFF. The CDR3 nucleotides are TGTGCCAGTAGTTTTCCGTCCGGCGGGTTGAACACTGAAGCTTTCTTT.